This TCR beta chain appears in the sequencing data of a study of Tregs in tolerant kidney transplant recipients. Study conclusions and caveats: Biological reproducibility was not directly addressed, but technical replication error appeared minimal.

With respect to this clone: Its target is not known.

V was pared by 4 bases and J by 0 bases, with 11 bases between. Germline V lookup: CDR1 SGHRS, CDR2 YFSETQ. The length of the CDR3 is 15 residues. Here immunoSEQ multiplex PCR was the method, and the copy in TCRdb shows in-frame clones only, minus some. The sample shows more than 95,000 clones, about 91% of them seen only once. Unstimulated Tregs (CD4+CD25+CD127-) and CD4+CD25- non-Tregs were sorted from PBMCs. The TCR comes from a human donor in good health. The sequenced sample was CD4+ T cells from blood. The chain recombines TRBV5-1 with TRBJ2-1, with a weak D call TRBD2 (6 bases). CDR3: CASSVGGSSYNEQFF. The CDR3 DNA follows: TGCGCCAGCAGCGTGGGGGGAAGCTCCTACAATGAGCAGTTCTTC.